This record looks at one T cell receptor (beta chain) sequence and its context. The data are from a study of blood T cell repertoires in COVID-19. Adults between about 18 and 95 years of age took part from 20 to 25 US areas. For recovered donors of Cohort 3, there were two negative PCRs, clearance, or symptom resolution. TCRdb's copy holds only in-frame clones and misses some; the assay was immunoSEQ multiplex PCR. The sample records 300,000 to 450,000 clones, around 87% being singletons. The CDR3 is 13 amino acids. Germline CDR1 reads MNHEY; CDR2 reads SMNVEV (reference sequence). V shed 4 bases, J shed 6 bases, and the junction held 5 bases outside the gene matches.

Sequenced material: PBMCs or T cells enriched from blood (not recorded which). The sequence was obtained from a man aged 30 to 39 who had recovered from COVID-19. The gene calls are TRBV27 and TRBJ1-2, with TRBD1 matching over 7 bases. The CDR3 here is CASSSTGDDGYTF. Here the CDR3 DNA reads TGTGCCAGCAGTTCTACAGGGGACGATGGCTACACCTTC.